One and the same sample provided the 25 T cell receptor beta chains below, sequenced in a study of cytomegalovirus exposure and HLA in healthy donors. The PCR contained 60 Vbeta and 13 Jbeta primers. Some clones are missing from TCRdb's copy, which holds only in-frame ones; the method was immunoSEQ multiplex PCR. The sample holds 55,000 to 75,000 clones, almost 70% seen once. The sequenced sample was PBMCs. Receptors originate from a man aged 35 to 55 in good health and CMV-seropositive.

V is TRBV6-1 and J is TRBJ2-3; D unresolved. The CDR3 extends over 15 amino acids. V was cut by 1 base and J by 2 bases, with 10 bases left in between. Germline lookup yields CDR1 MNHNS and CDR2 SASEGT. For the CDR3, the DNA is TGTGCCAGCAGTGAAGACGGGTTTCCCACAGATACGCAGTATTTT. Residues: CASSEDGFPTDTQYF.

Here the CDR3 reads CASSLARQAYEQYF. CDR3 DNA sequence: TGTGCCAGCAGCTTAGCGCGACAGGCCTACGAGCAGTACTTC. This chain joins TRBV7-9 and TRBJ2-7; TRBD1 might be the D (6 bases). The CDR3 extends over 14 amino acids. V dropped 0 bases and J dropped 2 bases, with 8 bases sitting between them. Germline CDR1 SEHNR, CDR2 FQNEAQ (reference sequence). Variable domain in full (rest from reference TRBV7-9 and TRBJ2-7): DTGVSQNPRHKITKRGQNVTFRCDPISEHNRLYWYRQTLGQGPEFLTYFQNEAQLEKSRLLSDRFSAERPKGSFSTLEIQRTEQGDSAMYLCASSLARQAYEQYFGPGTRLTVT.

The V and J genes are TRBV7-2 and TRBJ1-2; TRBD1 matches 7 bases. The CDR3 extends over 13 amino acids. The V gene's germline CDR1 is SGHTA and CDR2 FQGNSA. Trimming at V came to 4 bases and at J to 7 bases, leaving 6 bases not matched to a gene. The CDR3 sequence is CASSSDRVGGYTF. CDR3 in DNA: TGTGCCAGCAGCTCCGACAGGGTCGGTGGCTACACCTTC.

The J gene is TRBJ1-4, the V gene TRBV19, with no clear D. The germline V gene has CDR1 LNHDA and CDR2 SQIVND (reference sequence). The V gene lost 4 bases and the J gene lost 3 bases, with 15 bases spanning the gap. CDR3 size: 16 residues. The CDR3, as DNA: TGTGCCAGTAGTAGCCCCCGGCGGGCCCCTAATGAAAAACTGTTTTTT. Translation: CASSSPRRAPNEKLFF.

V and J are TRBV2 and TRBJ1-5; D unclear. V shed 4 bases and J shed 4 bases, with 8 bases lying between them. This CDR3 comprises 13 residues. In germline, CDR1 is SNHLY, CDR2 FYNNEI. In DNA form, the CDR3 reads TGTGCCAGCAGTGCGTCACTTAATCAGCCCCAGCATTTT. It encodes CASSASLNQPQHF.

On this clone itself: At one end the junction does not follow the germline gene, possibly because of a read error. The chain uses TRBV7-9 and TRBJ1-4; perhaps TRBD1 as D (6 bases). Per germline, CDR1 SEHNR and CDR2 FQNEAQ (reference sequence). This CDR3 contains 14 residues. CDR3 protein: CSSSKTGSYEKLFF. Written as DNA, the CDR3 is TGTTCCAGCAGTAAGACAGGCAGTTATGAAAAACTGTTTTTT.

The chain combines TRBV5-4 with TRBJ2-5, with TRBD1 as a possible D gene (5 bases). TRBJ2-7 matches the DNA end more closely, so the J call is doubtful. The CDR3 length is 14 residues. Germline V CDR1 and CDR2: SGHNT, YYREEE (reference sequence). The CDR3 sequence: CASSLGTSTVEQYF. DNA for the CDR3: TGTGCCAGCAGCTTGGGGACATCCACTGTCGAGCAGTACTTC.

There are a few counts of this clone. J is TRBJ2-7 and V is TRBV27; tentative D call: TRBD1 (6 bases). Trimming shortened V by 6 bases and J by 0 bases, and 15 bases separated the two germline ends. CDR3 length: 15 amino acids. Germline CDR1 reads MNHEY; CDR2 reads SMNVEV (reference sequence). In DNA form, the CDR3 reads TGTGCCAGCAGATATCGGACAGCGAGCTCCTACGAGCAGTACTTC. It translates to CASRYRTASSYEQYF.

This clone was found a few times. This chain links TRBV25-1 with TRBJ2-2, with D tentatively TRBD2 (6 bases). The CDR3 totals 17 residues. Germline CDR1 and CDR2: MGHDK and SYGVNS. V lost 3 bases to trimming and J lost 5 bases, with 19 bases between them. Here the CDR3 reads CASSEEGSLGGTGELFF. The CDR3 DNA reads TGTGCCAGCAGTGAGGAGGGGAGCTTGGGGGGAACCGGGGAGCTGTTTTTT.

This clone was observed a single time. The CDR3 sequence is CASSWGPRVNYGYTF. The CDR3 bases are TGTGCCAGCAGCTGGGGCCCCAGGGTAAACTATGGCTACACCTTC. The genes are TRBV9 and TRBJ1-2, with D tentatively TRBD1 (5 bases). Trimming pared 4 bases from V and 2 bases from J, leaving 15 bases between. Germline V gives CDR1 SGDLS, CDR2 YYNGEE. CDR3 length: 15 residues.

This clone was detected only once. The chain carries TRBV11-3 and TRBJ2-1; D unclear. V lost 6 bases to trimming and J lost 4 bases, with 16 bases between them. CDR1 SGHNT and CDR2 YENEEA come from the germline V gene. This CDR3 spans 15 amino acids. The CDR3 DNA reads TGTGCCAGCAGACATACGAGCGACGGATACAATGAGCAGTTCTTC. Translated: CASRHTSDGYNEQFF.

The chain uses TRBV5-6 and TRBJ1-4; TRBD1 is a possible D gene (5 bases). There are 14 residues in the CDR3. Germline CDR1 and CDR2: SGHDT and YYEEEE. Trimming pared 5 bases from V and 9 bases from J, leaving 17 bases between. CDR3 residues: CASSVTDRTKKLFF. The CDR3 DNA sequence: TGTGCCAGCAGTGTAACAGACAGAACCAAAAAACTGTTTTTT. The whole variable domain, remainder taken from reference TRBV5-6 and TRBJ1-4, is DAGVTQSPTHLIKTRGQQVTLRCSPKSGHDTVSWYQQALGQGPQFIFQYYEEEERQRGNFPDRFSGHQFPNYSSELNVNALLLGDSALYLCASSVTDRTKKLFFGSGTQLSVL.

This clone was detected a few times. The gene calls are TRBV9 and TRBJ2-7; TRBD1 matches at 9 bases. The CDR3 runs 14 residues. Germline CDR1 SGDLS, CDR2 YYNGEE. The V gene end was trimmed by 0 bases and the J gene end by 2 bases; junction bases not matched to a gene: 0. CDR3 sequence: CASSVGDRAYEQYF. The CDR3 DNA sequence: TGTGCCAGCAGCGTAGGGGACAGGGCCTACGAGCAGTACTTC.

CDR3 protein: CASSEWDRGTLHRTDTQYF. CDR3 in DNA: TGTGCCAGCAGTGAATGGGACAGGGGAACACTACACCGCACAGATACGCAGTATTTT. The chain links TRBV6-1 to TRBJ2-3; TRBD1 agrees at 10 bases. Germline V CDR1 and CDR2: MNHNS, SASEGT. Germline trimming cut 2 bases from V and 1 base from J; bases unmatched to any gene: 12. The CDR3 loop spans 19 amino acids.

This clone was counted at least ten times. The chain is built from TRBV6-1 and TRBJ1-2; no clear D gene. The CDR3 length is 15 residues. Germline CDR1 reads MNHNS; CDR2 reads SASEGT. Trimming stripped 2 bases from V and 3 bases from J, with 13 bases between. CDR3 amino acids: CASSEMTGSDYGYTF. Here the CDR3 DNA reads TGTGCCAGCAGTGAAATGACCGGGAGCGACTATGGCTACACCTTC.

V and J are TRBV28 and TRBJ2-3; 16 nucleotides agree with TRBD2. V lost 10 bases to trimming and J lost 2 bases; unmatched junction nucleotides: 18. The CDR3 is 20 amino acids. In germline, CDR1 is MDHEN, CDR2 SYDVKM. The CDR3 loop reads CAIEKPTKGLAGGITDTQYF. The CDR3 DNA reads TGTGCCATCGAAAAACCCACAAAGGGACTAGCGGGAGGGATCACAGATACGCAGTATTTT.

Of note for this clone: The same CDR3 arises from other DNA sequences in this sample as well. V and J are TRBV19 and TRBJ2-2; possibly TRBD1 for D (6 bases). V was cut by 9 bases and J by 1 base, with 9 bases left in between. There are 13 residues in the CDR3. Germline V lookup: CDR1 LNHDA, CDR2 SQIVND (reference sequence). Written as DNA, the CDR3 is TGTGCCAGATTAGGGGGGAACACCGGGGAGCTGTTTTTT. Protein product: CARLGGNTGELFF.

Points on this clone: The junction shows a germline mismatch at one end, possibly a read error. The V and J genes are TRBV7-9 and TRBJ1-5; D not certain. CDR1 is SEHNR and CDR2 is FQNEAQ in the germline V gene (reference sequence). The CDR3 runs to 15 residues. CDR3 DNA: TGTTCCAGCAGCTCCACCGCCGGTAGCAATCAGCCCCAGCATTTT. Translating it yields CSSSSTAGSNQPQHF.

The chain combines TRBV5-1 with TRBJ2-7; 8 bases line up with TRBD2. From germline, CDR1 is SGHRS and CDR2 YFSETQ. The junction had 8 bases not matched to a gene; V was cut back by 6 bases and J by 6 bases. The CDR3 is 13 residues long. The CDR3 loop reads CASTPGGGPEQYF. CDR3 nucleotides: TGCGCCAGCACCCCCGGGGGGGGGCCCGAGCAGTACTTC.

The table lists this clone with a few counts. The chain uses TRBV13 and TRBJ1-1; 7 bases line up with TRBD1. Germline V gives CDR1 PRHDT, CDR2 FYEKMQ (reference sequence). Trimming at V came to 5 bases and at J to 3 bases, leaving 9 bases not matched to a gene. The CDR3 extends over 15 amino acids. The CDR3 DNA is TGTGCCAGCAGCGCGACAGGGAGGTCGGACACTGAAGCTTTCTTT. Its protein product is CASSATGRSDTEAFF.

The V call is TRBV19, the J call TRBJ1-2; TRBD1 agrees at 8 bases. The CDR3 consists of 14 residues. In germline, CDR1 is LNHDA, CDR2 SQIVND (reference sequence). V was pared by 6 bases and J by 5 bases, with 8 bases of the junction left unmatched. The CDR3 sequence: CASRIRDRTYGYTF. The CDR3 nucleotides read TGTGCCAGTAGGATCCGGGACAGGACTTATGGCTACACCTTC.

The rearrangement uses TRBV7-9 and TRBJ2-2; possibly TRBD2 for D (5 bases). Germline V CDR1 and CDR2: SEHNR, FQNEAQ (reference sequence). This CDR3 is built from 12 residues. V lost 3 bases to trimming and J lost 7 bases, with 6 bases between them. The DNA of the CDR3 is TGTGCCAGCAGCTTGAGGGTCGGGGAGCTGTTTTTT. Protein product: CASSLRVGELFF.

The chain combines TRBV7-2 with TRBJ2-5; TRBD1 might be the D (6 bases). The CDR3 is 15 amino acids. With 5 bases removed from V and 4 bases from J, the gap between germline ends came to 17 bases. Germline CDR1 reads SGHTA; CDR2 reads FQGNSA. The CDR3 DNA reads as TGTGCCAGCAGCCACCAACAGGGCAAGGGAGAGACCCAGTACTTC. It yields the protein CASSHQQGKGETQYF.

A few counts support this clone. The CDR3 region is CASSEDRSTDTQYF. The CDR3 region has the DNA TGTGCCAGCAGTGAAGACAGAAGCACAGATACGCAGTATTTT. V is TRBV2 and J is TRBJ2-3, with D unresolved. Germline assignment: CDR1 SNHLY and CDR2 FYNNEI. Deletions cut 1 base from V and 0 bases from J, with 5 bases between. This CDR3 region has 14 residues.

This rearrangement joins TRBV30 to TRBJ2-2, with 7 nucleotides matching TRBD1. Per the germline V gene, CDR1 is GTSNPN and CDR2 is SVGIG (reference sequence). This CDR3 spans 16 amino acids. The trim removed 1 base at V and 7 bases at J, leaving 12 bases unmatched. CDR3 sequence (DNA): TGTGCCTGGAGTGCCCAACCGACAGGGTGGGGCGGGGAGCTGTTTTTT. This encodes CAWSAQPTGWGGELFF.